The 14 T cell receptor beta chains reported below all come from one sample, sequenced in a study of T-cell reconstitution after alpha-beta-depleted transplantation in children. The authors prepared the TCRbeta library with unique molecular identifiers. Each CDR3 protein gets one entry after TCRdb re-called the PCR reads with MiXCR. The table lists about 440,000 distinct CDR3 sequences, approximately 41% of them singletons. The starting material was PBMCs, obtained before TCRalphabeta/CD19-depleted stem cell transplant. The receptors come from a girl aged 2 to 10 with aplastic anemia, due to receive a stem cell transplant.

CDR3 loop: CASRLRGTNTGELFF. In DNA form, the CDR3 reads TGCGCCAGTCGACTGAGGGGCACGAACACCGGGGAGCTGTTTTTT. This sequence joins TRBV5-1 and TRBJ2-2; perhaps D is TRBD1 or TRBD2 (5 bases each). V was trimmed by 8 bases and J by 0 bases, leaving 14 bases between them. Germline-derived CDR1 and CDR2 are SGHRS and YFSETQ. This CDR3 spans 15 amino acids.

The gene calls are TRBV7-9 and TRBJ2-7, with TRBD1 matching over 9 bases. Unmatched junction bases numbered 11, after V lost 10 bases and J lost 4 bases. Germline CDR1 SEHNR, CDR2 FQNEAQ (reference sequence). The CDR3 has 14 residues. The CDR3 DNA reads as TGTGCCACCCTTACCCTGGACAGGGGATACGAGCAGTACTTC. It is translated as CATLTLDRGYEQYF.

The chain uses TRBV15 and TRBJ2-3, with TRBD1 matching 7 bases. The junction had 11 bases not matched to a gene; V was cut back by 3 bases and J by 5 bases. Germline V gives CDR1 LNHNV, CDR2 YYDKDF (reference sequence). The CDR3 is 16 amino acids. CDR3 amino acids: CATSRTDRELRDTQYF. DNA for the CDR3: TGTGCCACCAGCAGGACCGACAGGGAATTGAGAGATACGCAGTATTTT.

This clonotype was seen only a few times. A read error may explain this, as a much larger clone is one base away. The chain links TRBV12-3 or TRBV12-4 to TRBJ1-5; D is unclear. Trimming cost V 5 bases and J 5 bases, with 10 bases left between them. This CDR3 region has 13 residues. The chain's CDR3 is CASSRPVDQPQHF. The DNA for the CDR3 is TGTGCCAGCAGTCGGCCAGTGGATCAGCCCCAGCATTTT.

This clonotype was counted a single time. The chain employs TRBV6-6 and TRBJ1-1; D not resolved. The CDR3 runs to 10 residues. CDR1 MNHNY and CDR2 SVGAGI come from the germline V gene (reference sequence). The V end lost 2 bases, the J end lost 8 bases, and 3 bases lay between the germline ends. The CDR3 DNA follows: TGTGCCAGCAGTTACAACGAAGCTTTCTTT. Its translation is CASSYNEAFF.

In its sample, this clonotype was seen many times. This sequence joins TRBV29-1 and TRBJ1-2, with D uncertain. CDR3 length equals 12 residues. V lost 4 bases and J 3 bases, leaving 9 bases between the germline ends. The germline gives CDR1 SQVTM, CDR2 ANQGSEA. CDR3 nucleotides: TGCAGCGTTGCTCCGCGGCACTATGGCTACACCTTC. Translation gives CSVAPRHYGYTF.

The sample holds a few counts of this clonotype. The chain employs TRBV5-1 and TRBJ1-2, with unresolved D. This CDR3 region has 13 residues. The germline V and J ends were trimmed by 4 bases and 4 bases, with 11 bases remaining between them. The germline V gene encodes CDR1 SGHRS and CDR2 YFSETQ. The CDR3 loop reads CASSPGLGYGYTF. CDR3 nucleotide sequence: TGCGCCAGCAGCCCGGGCCTCGGCTATGGCTACACCTTC.

This clonotype came up many times. The V gene is TRBV5-1, the J gene TRBJ2-6; no definite D call. Per the germline V gene, CDR1 is SGHRS and CDR2 is YFSETQ. The CDR3 extends over 16 amino acids. V lost 0 bases, J lost 0 bases, and 7 bases lay in between. For the CDR3, the DNA is TGCGCCAGCAGCTTGGTCTCGGGCTCTGGGGCCAACGTCCTGACTTTC. Translating it yields CASSLVSGSGANVLTF.

The rearrangement joins TRBV18 to TRBJ2-3, with a weak D call TRBD1 (6 bases). Germline loops: CDR1 KGHSH, CDR2 LQKENI. The CDR3 has 15 residues. Trimming shortened V by 4 bases and J by 7 bases, and 18 bases separated the two germline ends. Here the CDR3 reads CASSQQGGGKNTQYF. For the CDR3, the DNA is TGTGCCAGCTCACAACAGGGTGGAGGAAAGAATACGCAGTATTTT.

V gene TRBV28 combines with J gene TRBJ1-2; possible D gene TRBD1, 6 bases. Germline CDR1 and CDR2: MDHEN and SYDVKM. This CDR3 region has 13 residues. V dropped 5 bases and J dropped 8 bases, with 15 bases sitting between them. CDR3 bases: TGTGCCAGCAGTCACAGGGTGTTAAGAGGCTACACCTTC. Translating gives CASSHRVLRGYTF.

The table lists this clonotype with a few counts. J is TRBJ1-1 and V is TRBV7-2; D may be TRBD1 (5 bases). Germline V lookup: CDR1 SGHTA, CDR2 FQGNSA. V was pared by 5 bases and J by 5 bases, with 12 bases between. This CDR3 is 13 amino acids long. CDR3 sequence: CASSSTGRTEAFF. The CDR3 DNA reads as TGTGCCAGCAGCAGCACAGGTCGAACTGAAGCTTTCTTT. The full variable domain, completed using reference TRBV7-2 and TRBJ1-1, is GAGVSQSPSNKVTEKGKDVELRCDPISGHTALYWYRQSLGQGLEFLIYFQGNSAPDKSGLPSDRFSAERTGGSVSTLTIQRTQQEDSAVYLCASSSTGRTEAFFGQGTRLTVV.

This clonotype showed up many times. This sequence joins TRBV4-2 and TRBJ1-1; D is undetermined. Germline lookup yields CDR1 LGHNA and CDR2 YNFKEQ. The CDR3 has 15 amino acids. V lost 4 bases, J lost 5 bases, and 17 bases lay in between. The CDR3 loop reads CASSLKNGGSTEAFF. The CDR3 nucleotides are TGTGCCAGCAGCCTGAAAAACGGAGGGAGTACTGAAGCTTTCTTT.

This chain joins TRBV15 and TRBJ2-5; D gene unclear. Trimming left V 5 bases short and J 1 base short, with 8 bases between. The germline V gene encodes CDR1 LNHNV and CDR2 YYDKDF (reference sequence). The CDR3 spans 13 residues. Here the CDR3 reads CATSSRIQETQYF. The CDR3 DNA follows: TGTGCCACCAGCTCCCGGATCCAAGAGACCCAGTACTTC.

The rearrangement uses TRBV12-1 and TRBJ1-4; TRBD1 is the table's D call, not checked against the DNA. TRBV12-1 is described as a pseudogene. The CDR3 spans 14 residues. CDR3 loop: CASSFSRANEKLFF. In nucleotides, the CDR3 is TGTGCCAGCAGCTTTTCCAGGGCAAATGAAAAACTGTTTTTT.